One sample yielded the 20 T cell receptor beta chains listed below, sequenced in a study of T cells in Graves' hyperthyroidism and ophthalmopathy. RNA transcripts gave rise to amplified TCR beta CDR3 regions. The primer set for the first-round RT-PCR of the TCR CDR3 was HTBI. Each CDR3 protein gets one entry after TCRdb re-called the multiplex PCR reads with MiXCR. The table has about half a million distinct CDR3 sequences, around a quarter seen once. Sequenced material: blood. The source is a woman younger than 45 with Graves' ophthalmopathy.

This clonotype appeared many times. J is TRBJ1-1 and V is TRBV19; D unclear. Deletions cut 5 bases from V and 5 bases from J, with 15 bases between. Germline V gene sequence: CDR1 LNHDA, CDR2 SQIVND (reference sequence). CDR3 size: 14 residues. CDR3 DNA sequence: TGTGCCAGTAGTGCGACCCCCGAAGGGACTGAAGCTTTCTTT. Residues: CASSATPEGTEAFF.

This clonotype has a count of ten or more. The V gene is TRBV6-2 or TRBV6-3, the J gene TRBJ2-7; TRBD2 agrees at 13 bases. V shed 0 bases, J shed 3 bases, and the junction held 8 bases outside the gene matches. Germline CDR1 MNHEY, CDR2 SVGEGT. The CDR3 sequence is 18 residues long. CDR3 sequence (DNA): TGTGCCAGCAGTTACTCGTTTGGACTAGCGGGGGCCGACTACGAGCAGTACTTC. It translates to CASSYSFGLAGADYEQYF.

The genes are TRBV7-2 and TRBJ1-3, with D possibly TRBD1 on 5 matching bases. Trimming shortened V by 5 bases and J by 2 bases, and 13 bases separated the two germline ends. The CDR3 spans 15 residues. CDR1 is SGHTA and CDR2 is FQGNSA in the germline V gene. CDR3 bases: TGTGCCAGCAGCGTCTCGGGACCCCCTGGAAACACCATATATTTT. This gives the protein CASSVSGPPGNTIYF.

The chain employs TRBV28 and TRBJ1-2; perhaps TRBD1 as D (6 bases). V lost 3 bases, J lost 8 bases, and 13 bases lay in between. The length of the CDR3 is 13 residues. Germline V CDR1 and CDR2: MDHEN, SYDVKM. The CDR3 spells CASSFFRGGGYTF. The CDR3 DNA reads TGTGCCAGCAGTTTTTTCAGGGGAGGAGGCTACACCTTC.

This clonotype was observed at least ten times. The chain joins TRBV20-1 to TRBJ1-1; D is possibly TRBD1 (6 bases). The ends were cut back, 3 bases at V and 0 bases at J, with 11 bases in the middle. The CDR3 covers 14 residues. Germline CDR1 DFQATT, CDR2 SNEGSKA (reference sequence). The DNA for the CDR3 is TGCAGTGCTAGCGGGGGCCCCTTGAACACTGAAGCTTTCTTT. Translated: CSASGGPLNTEAFF.

This clonotype was detected ten times or more. The J gene is TRBJ2-7, the V gene TRBV7-2; TRBD2 agrees at 8 bases. Germline V CDR1 and CDR2: SGHTA, FQGNSA. This CDR3 region has 13 residues. After removal of 4 bases from V and 6 bases from J, the junction contained 5 bases not matched to a gene. CDR3 DNA: TGTGCCAGCAGCTCGGGACTAGAACTCGAGCAGTACTTC. This translates into CASSSGLELEQYF.

The chain joins TRBV15 to TRBJ1-1; 11 nucleotides agree with TRBD1. Per the germline V gene, CDR1 is LNHNV and CDR2 is YYDKDF (reference sequence). This CDR3 comprises 15 residues. V shed 5 bases and J 6 bases; nucleotides not matched to a gene: 8. The CDR3 spells CATSEGTGGSAEAFF. CDR3 coding DNA: TGTGCCACCAGCGAGGGGACAGGGGGTTCCGCTGAAGCTTTCTTT.

This chain uses TRBV28 with TRBJ1-1; TRBD1 agrees at 7 bases. This CDR3 spans 15 amino acids. The germline gives CDR1 MDHEN, CDR2 SYDVKM. Trimming cost V 3 bases and J 6 bases; bases outside gene matches: 10. The CDR3 here is CASSFFAQGKAEAFF. CDR3 nucleotides: TGTGCCAGCAGTTTCTTCGCACAGGGGAAGGCTGAAGCTTTCTTT. Complete variable domain (other parts from reference TRBV28 and TRBJ1-1): DVKVTQSSRYLVKRTGEKVFLECVQDMDHENMFWYRQDPGLGLRLIYFSYDVKMKEKGDIPEGYSVSREKKERFSLILESASTNQTSMYLCASSFFAQGKAEAFFGQGTRLTVV.

This clonotype occurred many times. The gene calls are TRBV12-3 or TRBV12-4 and TRBJ1-5; 9 nucleotides match TRBD1. CDR3 length equals 16 residues. V dropped 5 bases and J dropped 5; count of bases not matched to a gene: 10. CDR3 in amino acids: CASSRSPGQGDQPQHF. CDR3 nucleotides: TGTGCCAGCAGTCGATCTCCGGGACAGGGAGATCAGCCCCAGCATTTT.

The chain recombines TRBV7-9 with TRBJ1-1; D unclear. This CDR3 is 12 amino acids long. V lost 7 bases, J lost 0 bases, and 6 bases lay in between. In germline, CDR1 is SEHNR, CDR2 FQNEAQ (reference sequence). The CDR3: CASNSMNTEAFF. In DNA form, the CDR3 reads TGTGCCAGCAACTCAATGAACACTGAAGCTTTCTTT.

This chain links TRBV28 with TRBJ2-7; 9 bases are shared with TRBD2. Germline CDR1 and CDR2: MDHEN and SYDVKM. The J segment lost 6 bases and the V segment lost 6 bases, leaving 12 bases of the junction unmatched. This CDR3 spans 15 amino acids. The CDR3 bases are TGTGCCAGCAGGTTACCAGCGGGAGGTGGTAGCGAGCAGTACTTC. This sequence encodes CASRLPAGGGSEQYF.

This clonotype appeared many times. The gene calls are TRBV20-1 and TRBJ2-1, with TRBD2 as a possible D gene (5 bases). Germline CDR1 DFQATT, CDR2 SNEGSKA (reference sequence). CDR3 length: 12 residues. V was trimmed by 5 bases and J by 10 bases, leaving 15 bases between them. This chain's CDR3 is CSALAKSVEQFF. In DNA, the CDR3 is TGCAGTGCTCTAGCAAAGAGCGTAGAGCAGTTCTTC.

This clonotype was found many times. The chain couples TRBV6-5 to TRBJ2-5; TRBD1 matches 9 bases. Trimming took 0 bases from V and 4 from J; bases not matched to a gene: 3. The V gene's germline CDR1 is MNHEY and CDR2 SVGAGI. CDR3 length equals 15 residues. The CDR3 region is CASSYSGQGGETQYF. CDR3 nucleotide sequence: TGTGCCAGCAGTTACTCGGGACAGGGAGGAGAGACCCAGTACTTC.

This clonotype was observed many times. The V gene is TRBV12-3 or TRBV12-4, the J gene TRBJ1-2; D gene unclear. V was cut by 7 bases and J by 4 bases, with 10 bases left in between. The CDR3 consists of 12 residues. The CDR3 spells CASTNDGYGYTF. CDR3 DNA sequence: TGTGCCAGCACTAATGACGGCTATGGCTACACCTTC.

This clonotype was detected ten times or more. This chain connects TRBV30 to TRBJ2-2; 7 nucleotides agree with TRBD1. The CDR3 length is 15 residues. Germline V gene lookup returns CDR1 GTSNPN and CDR2 SVGIG (reference sequence). With V trimmed by 0 bases and J by 5 bases, 6 bases remained unmatched. CDR3 loop: CAWSVDRAGTGELFF. The CDR3 DNA sequence: TGTGCCTGGAGTGTAGACAGGGCGGGTACCGGGGAGCTGTTTTTT.

This clonotype has just a few counts. A much bigger clone sits one base away, suggesting this may be a read error. It is likely a read error, because the conserved phenylalanine at the end of the CDR3 is missing. The J gene is TRBJ1-5, the V gene TRBV20-1; 10 bases match TRBD1. This CDR3 region has 15 residues. Losses at the gene ends were 4 bases for V and 6 bases for J; bases not matched to a gene: 9. Looked up from germline, CDR1 is DFQATT and CDR2 is SNEGSKA (reference sequence). The CDR3 bases are TGCAGTGCTACGACCCGGACAGGGGGTTTTCAGCCCCAGCATTTG. Translated, it gives CSATTRTGGFQPQHL.

This clonotype was counted ten times or more. The V and J genes are TRBV28 and TRBJ2-7; D might be TRBD1 (7 bases). The germline gives CDR1 MDHEN, CDR2 SYDVKM. CDR3 size: 14 residues. V was shortened by 7 bases and J by 3 bases, with 16 bases between the two germline ends. The CDR3 here is CASNPRGAIYEQYF. CDR3 nucleotides: TGTGCCAGCAACCCCAGGGGGGCGATCTACGAGCAGTACTTC.

This clonotype was picked up a small number of times. This CDR3 is CASSSSPLEHEQYF. The CDR3 bases are TGTGCCAGCAGTTCATCCCCGCTCGAGCACGAGCAGTACTTC. The chain recombines TRBV28 with TRBJ2-7, with no clear D. This CDR3 contains 14 residues. Trimming removed 4 bases from V and 5 bases from J, with 15 bases in between. Looked up from germline, CDR1 is MDHEN and CDR2 is SYDVKM.

J is TRBJ2-5 and V is TRBV6-1; 8 bases map to TRBD1. V dropped 6 bases and J dropped 7; count of bases not matched to a gene: 7. Germline CDR1 is MNHNS and CDR2 is SASEGT. The CDR3 spans 13 residues. The CDR3 region has the DNA TGTGCCAGCAGAACTGCAGGGGGCGGGACCCAGTACTTC. Protein sequence: CASRTAGGGTQYF.

This clonotype has at least ten counts. V gene TRBV28 combines with J gene TRBJ1-2; no clear D gene. The CDR3 spans 14 residues. V shed 6 bases and J shed 1 base, with 12 bases lying between them. Looked up from germline, CDR1 is MDHEN and CDR2 is SYDVKM. CDR3 in amino acids: CASSLTELNYGYTF. The CDR3 coding sequence is TGTGCCAGCAGCTTGACCGAACTTAACTATGGCTACACCTTC.